This TCR beta chain was recorded in a study of regulatory T cells in long-lasting Graves disease (dated by TCRdb to about 2021). For the study in its entirety: Newly diagnosed Graves' disease patients had taken antithyroid drugs for less than 3 months. Peripheral blood TCR sequencing and RNA sequencing compared persistent Graves' disease patients with newly diagnosed Graves' disease patients. The study took place in China and was registered as a clinical trial. A total of roughly 35 samples underwent TCR sequencing: about 13 from persistent and roughly 20 from newly diagnosed Graves' disease patients.

The method was multiplex PCR. TCRdb records Illumina HiSeq 4000 as the sequencer. iRepertoire HTBI primers and Arm-PCR amplification of CDR3 regions were used to construct TCR beta libraries. PCR products were gel purified before sequencing. As for the original processing: Gene usage analysis of CDR3 amino acid clonotypes used the roughly 60 TRBV and 14 to 15 TRBJ segments found across samples. Filtered high-quality paired reads were merged into contigs using COPE and FqMerger. BLAST was used to align contigs to IMGT TRBV, TRBD and TRBJ reference genes, and CDR3 was defined according to IMGT. Any clonotype with a frequency above 0.1% was classified as a highly expanded clone. Shannon entropy served as the measure of repertoire diversity, while the Gini coefficient captured V-J evenness. A clonotype was considered public if more than one individual shared it. In TCRdb, the public reads were trimmed at Q25 with fastp and aligned with MiXCR, with productive beta chains retained. Identical CDR3 protein sequences are pooled into one entry, listed with their most common genes and DNA. The V and J calls follow TCRdb's processing rather than the paper's. Present in this sample are approximately 360,000 distinct CDR3 sequences, approximately 10% of which were seen just once. The biggest ten clones account for 15% to 20% of the sample.

The table lists this clonotype with many counts. The specificity of this receptor is unknown. The junction and the germline gene differ at one end; a read error may be behind it. The germline V gene (reference sequence) specifies SEHNR as CDR1 and FQNEAQ as CDR2. Including the terminal cysteine and phenylalanine, the CDR3 comprises 10 residues. Only the CDR3 part of the read is kept: 30 bases, read in frame from the first base. The sample's time point, from its label and the paper: newly diagnosed GD, antithyroid drugs for less than 3 months. For both TCR sequencing and RNA sequencing, RNA was extracted from PBMCs using TRIzol. The diagnosis of Graves' disease followed American Thyroid Association guidelines. The patients came from an endocrinology department in Xi'an, China. Each patient gave roughly 10 milliliters of peripheral blood, collected in an EDTA anticoagulant tube. Ficoll Paque Plus density gradient separation was used to isolate PBMCs, and no further T cell sorting was done. An Agilent 2100 Bioanalyzer and agarose gel were used to assess RNA quality, and a NanoDrop 2000 was used to measure RNA concentration.

Results and caveats for the whole study, not just this receptor: Preferential use of TRBV28, TRBJ1-2 and TRBJ2-5 was observed in persistent disease, whereas TRBV20-1 and TRBJ2-1 were favored in newly diagnosed disease. Only the TCR beta chain was sequenced and analyzed. Compared with newly diagnosed patients, persistent Graves' disease patients had lower TCR Shannon entropy and fewer highly expanded clones, which suggests clonal expansion. Only peripheral blood was studied, because thyroid tissue, the primary lesion, was inaccessible. The authors acknowledged the small sample size as a limitation that may reduce accuracy. More public clonotypes were shared among persistent patients (around 3,000) than among newly diagnosed patients (966).

This sample also appeared in a second study, on T cells in Graves' hyperthyroidism and ophthalmopathy. As the second paper documents: Stable Graves' hyperthyroidism was defined as the absence of progression to ophthalmopathy over 18 months of follow-up. The hyperthyroidism patients were between 18 and 65 years old and newly diagnosed, with a disease duration of less than 2 months. Exclusion was applied to patients with uncontrolled infections, other autoimmune diseases, pregnancy or lactation. Diagnoses were based on clinical symptoms, serum thyroxine and TRAb, thyroid ultrasound and orbital computed tomography. A first-round RT-PCR of the TCR CDR3 used the HTBI primer set with the Qiagen OneStep RT-PCR kit. Most expanded thyroid clonotypes (frequency above 0.001) were also detected in blood, a finding suggesting that blood repertoires may reflect thyroid immune responses. In cross-validation, a model built on a 13 V-J signature told ophthalmopathy apart from stable hyperthyroidism with 85% to 90% sensitivity and roughly 81% specificity, and in testing the same model reached 80%/75%. In validation, the model predicted progression to ophthalmopathy with 60% to 71% sensitivity and roughly 75% specificity, a median of 6.5 months before onset. To identify TCR V-J signatures that set the groups apart, the researchers used a discovery cohort of more than 95 patients, made up of 40 to 45 with Graves' ophthalmopathy and around 58 with stable Graves' hyperthyroidism. Prospective prediction of ophthalmopathy was tested in an independent validation cohort consisting of fewer than 20 hyperthyroidism patients and approximately 16 patients who later progressed to ophthalmopathy. The 100 discovery patients were divided at random into training and test sets in a 7:3 ratio. The study also compared thyroid tissue and blood T-cell repertoires from several Graves' hyperthyroidism patients. Once sampling was done, hyperthyroidism patients were given methimazole at a starting dose of 30 mg daily, whereas ophthalmopathy patients were given high-dose intravenous methylprednisolone. Libraries were constructed in a second round of multiplex PCR, after which size selection and purification were performed. Paired-end sequencing of the libraries was performed with 100 bp reads on an Illumina HiSeq2000. SOAPnuke was used to process the raw data, throwing out any read that contained adapters or uncalled bases, had a mean Phred below 15, or lacked an exact constant-primer or identifier match. COPE v1.2.5 was used to merge the high-quality paired reads, and each unique nucleotide sequence was defined as a clonotype. MiTCR v1.1 was used to align the clonotypes against IMGT TRBV, TRBD and TRBJ reference segments. Only V-J combinations with frequency above 0.0001, covering about 99% of repertoires, were analysed. A TCS score was defined as the ratio between F50 (clonal expansion) and ExV (chaos), using BLOSUM62-based TCRdist between CDR3 peptides within each V-J. Welch's t-statistics and random forest reduced several hundred V-J features to some 14, which were used in a naive Bayes classifier (R e1071). Sample size was not statistically predetermined, and investigators were not blinded to group allocation. The paper describes TCR Vbeta CDR3 sequencing of more than 120 peripheral blood samples, made up of 43 ophthalmopathy patients, more than 70 hyperthyroidism patients and some 17 progressor patients.

The sequenced sample was peripheral blood mononuclear cells (PBMCs), obtained at new diagnosis, from a patient treated with antithyroid drugs. The chain is assembled from TRBV7-9 and TRBJ2-4; no D segment can be confidently identified. The sequence was obtained from a woman aged 18-35 years with Graves disease. Donor details come from another sample of the same person, matched by shared clones. The CDR3: CASSPSPMIF. The sequence in DNA is TGTGCCAGCAGCCCCTCTCCCATGATCTTC.